This entry concerns a single TCR beta chain. The antigen it recognizes is unknown. Within one base of it there is no much larger clone, and no base qualities were kept. The data were obtained in a study of T cells in Graves' hyperthyroidism and ophthalmopathy (dated by TCRdb to the late 2010s). Regarding the research as a whole: Peripheral blood was sampled at the time of initial diagnosis, prior to any treatment. TCR V-J signatures able to tell the groups apart were searched for in a discovery cohort of some 97 patients, of whom 40 to 45 had Graves' ophthalmopathy and around 58 had stable Graves' hyperthyroidism. Prospective prediction of ophthalmopathy was tested in an independent validation cohort consisting of 18 to 20 hyperthyroidism patients and around 17 patients who later progressed to ophthalmopathy. For training and testing, the 80 to 100 patients in the discovery cohort were randomly divided in a 7:3 ratio. The study also compared thyroid tissue and blood T-cell repertoires from roughly 6 Graves' hyperthyroidism patients. Following sampling, methimazole starting at 30 mg daily was given to hyperthyroidism patients, and high-dose intravenous methylprednisolone was given to ophthalmopathy patients. According to the paper, TCR Vbeta CDR3 sequencing was carried out on around 140 peripheral blood samples, which came from fewer than 50 ophthalmopathy, approximately 78 hyperthyroidism and some 17 progressor patients. The investigation overall reported the following: Most expanded thyroid clonotypes (frequency above 0.001) were also detected in blood, suggesting blood repertoires may reflect thyroid immune responses. In cross-validation, a model built on a 13 V-J signature told ophthalmopathy apart from stable hyperthyroidism with less than 90% sensitivity and 81% to 82% specificity, and in testing the same model reached 80%/75%. Sample size was not statistically predetermined, and blinding of investigators to group allocation was not performed. In validation, the model predicted progression to ophthalmopathy a median of about 6.8 months before onset, with approximately 71% sensitivity and 72.22% specificity.

TCR beta CDR3 regions were amplified from RNA transcripts. The first round of RT-PCR for the TCR CDR3 was performed with the HTBI primer set and the Qiagen OneStep RT-PCR kit. Libraries were constructed in a second round of multiplex PCR, after which size selection and purification were performed. Libraries were sequenced paired-end with 100 bp reads on an Illumina HiSeq2000. As for how the authors treated the data: Raw data were processed with SOAPnuke, discarding reads with adapters, uncalled bases, mean Phred below 15, or no exact constant-primer or identifier match. COPE v1.2.5 was used to merge the high-quality paired reads, and each unique nucleotide sequence was defined as a clonotype. Clonotypes were aligned to IMGT TRBV, TRBD and TRBJ reference segments using MiTCR v1.1. The analysis was restricted to V-J combinations with a frequency above 0.0001, which together covered about 99% of the repertoires. A TCS score was defined as the ratio between F50 (clonal expansion) and ExV (chaos), using BLOSUM62-based TCRdist between CDR3 peptides within each V-J. Welch's t-statistics and random forest reduced fewer than 550 V-J features to 10 to 15, which were used in a naive Bayes classifier (R e1071). The public reads were reanalyzed by TCRdb: fastp trimming at Q25, MiXCR alignment, in-frame beta chains only. Every entry covers one CDR3 protein and lists the most common genes and DNA from its rows. The V and J calls and clone size come from TCRdb's table, not from the authors' own analysis. The sample contains about 270,000 distinct CDR3 sequences, 22% of them found a single time. The ten largest account for around 62% of the sample.

Trimming costs V 3 bases and J 10 bases, and their ends lie 16 bases apart. The CDR3 holds 15 amino acids from the cysteine to the phenylalanine. The DNA shown is the 45-base CDR3, in frame from base 1. Reading the germline V gene gives CDR1 ENHRY and CDR2 SYGVKD. Moderately to severely active disease, a Clinical Activity Score of at least 3, a NOSPECS grade of at least 4, and a duration under 3 months were present in ophthalmopathy patients. Exclusion was applied to patients with uncontrolled infections, other autoimmune diseases, pregnancy or lactation. Diagnoses were based on clinical symptoms, serum thyroxine and TRAb, thyroid ultrasound and orbital computed tomography. PBMCs were isolated from about 9 ml of fresh peripheral blood by Ficoll-Paque density gradient centrifugation. Total RNA was extracted with Trizol reagent, and quality was checked on an Agilent 2100 Bioanalyzer.

The sample was blood. The source of this sequence is a young man with Graves' ophthalmopathy. The sequence links TRBV10-3 to TRBJ1-6; the D gene is perhaps TRBD1, on 6 matching bases. The DNA reads as follows: TGTGCCATCAGTGATACAGGGACCTCCGTCTCACCCCTCCACTTT. Protein translation: CAISDTGTSVSPLHF.